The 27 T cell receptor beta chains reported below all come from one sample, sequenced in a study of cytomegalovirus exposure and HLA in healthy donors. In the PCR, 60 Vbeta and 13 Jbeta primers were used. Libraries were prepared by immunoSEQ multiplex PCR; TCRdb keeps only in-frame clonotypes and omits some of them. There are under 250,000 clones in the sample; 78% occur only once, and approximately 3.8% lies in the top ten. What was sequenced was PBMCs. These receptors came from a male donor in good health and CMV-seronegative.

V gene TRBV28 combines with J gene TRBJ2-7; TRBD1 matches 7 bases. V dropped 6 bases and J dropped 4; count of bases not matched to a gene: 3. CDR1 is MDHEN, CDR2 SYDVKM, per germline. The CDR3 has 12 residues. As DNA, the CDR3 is TGTGCCAGCAGGTCACAGGGGTACGAGCAGTACTTC. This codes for CASRSQGYEQYF.

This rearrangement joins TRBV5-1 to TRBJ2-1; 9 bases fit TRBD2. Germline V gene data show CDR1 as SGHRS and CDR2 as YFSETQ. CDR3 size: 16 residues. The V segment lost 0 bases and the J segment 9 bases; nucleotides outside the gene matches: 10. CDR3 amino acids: CASSLDLAGRYGEQFF. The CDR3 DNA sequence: TGCGCCAGCAGCTTGGATCTAGCGGGGAGATACGGTGAGCAGTTCTTC.

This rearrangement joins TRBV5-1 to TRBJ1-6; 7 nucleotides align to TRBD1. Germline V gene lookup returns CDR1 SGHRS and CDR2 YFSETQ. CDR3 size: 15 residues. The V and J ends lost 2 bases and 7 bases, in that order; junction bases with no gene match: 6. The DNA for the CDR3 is TGCGCCAGCAGCTTCGCCGGACAGGAGAATTCACCCCTCCACTTT. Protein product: CASSFAGQENSPLHF.

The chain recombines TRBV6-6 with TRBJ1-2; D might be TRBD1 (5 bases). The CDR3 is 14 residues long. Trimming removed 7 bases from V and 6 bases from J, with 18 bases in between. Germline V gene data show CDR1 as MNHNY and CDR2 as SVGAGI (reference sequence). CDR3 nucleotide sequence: TGTGCCAGCAATCTTAAAGGGGATGGGAATGGCTACACCTTC. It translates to CASNLKGDGNGYTF.

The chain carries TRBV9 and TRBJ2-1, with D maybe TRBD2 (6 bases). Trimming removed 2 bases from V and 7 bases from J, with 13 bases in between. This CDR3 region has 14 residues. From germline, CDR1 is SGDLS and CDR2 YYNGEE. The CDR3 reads CASSVGLFMNEQFF. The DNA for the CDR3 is TGTGCCAGCAGCGTGGGACTCTTCATGAATGAGCAGTTCTTC.

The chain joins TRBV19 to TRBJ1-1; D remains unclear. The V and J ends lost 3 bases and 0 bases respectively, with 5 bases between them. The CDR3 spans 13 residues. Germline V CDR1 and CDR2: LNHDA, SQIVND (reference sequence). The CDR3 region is CASSIALNTEAFF. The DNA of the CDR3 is TGTGCCAGTAGTATTGCGTTGAACACTGAAGCTTTCTTT.

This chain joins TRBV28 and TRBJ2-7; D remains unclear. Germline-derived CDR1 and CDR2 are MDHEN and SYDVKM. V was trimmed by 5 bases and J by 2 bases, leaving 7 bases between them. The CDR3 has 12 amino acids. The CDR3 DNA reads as TGTGCCAGCAGTCCGCAGACCTACGAGCAGTACTTC. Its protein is CASSPQTYEQYF.

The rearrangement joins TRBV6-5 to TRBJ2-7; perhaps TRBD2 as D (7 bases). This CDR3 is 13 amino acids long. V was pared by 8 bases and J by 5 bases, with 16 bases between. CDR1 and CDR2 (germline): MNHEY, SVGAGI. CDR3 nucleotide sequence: TGTGCCAGCCACGCGGGGGCGGTGAACGAGCAGTACTTC. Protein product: CASHAGAVNEQYF.

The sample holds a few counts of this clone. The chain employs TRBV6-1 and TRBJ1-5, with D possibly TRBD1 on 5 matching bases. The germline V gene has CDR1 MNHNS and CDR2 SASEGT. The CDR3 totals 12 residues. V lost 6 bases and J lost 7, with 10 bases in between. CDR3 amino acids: CASRPQGQPQHF. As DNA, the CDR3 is TGTGCCAGCAGGCCCCAGGGCCAGCCCCAGCATTTT.

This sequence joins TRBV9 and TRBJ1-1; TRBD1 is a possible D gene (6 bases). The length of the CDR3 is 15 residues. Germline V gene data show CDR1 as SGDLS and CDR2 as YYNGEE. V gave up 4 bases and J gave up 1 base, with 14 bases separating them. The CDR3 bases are TGTGCCAGCAGCCCCCGACAGGCCAAGAACACTGAAGCTTTCTTT. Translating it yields CASSPRQAKNTEAFF.

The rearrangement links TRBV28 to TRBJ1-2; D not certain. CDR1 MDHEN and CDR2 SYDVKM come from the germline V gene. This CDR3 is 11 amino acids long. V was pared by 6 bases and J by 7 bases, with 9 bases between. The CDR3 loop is CASSSIRGYTF. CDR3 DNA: TGTGCCAGCAGCTCTATACGTGGCTACACCTTC.

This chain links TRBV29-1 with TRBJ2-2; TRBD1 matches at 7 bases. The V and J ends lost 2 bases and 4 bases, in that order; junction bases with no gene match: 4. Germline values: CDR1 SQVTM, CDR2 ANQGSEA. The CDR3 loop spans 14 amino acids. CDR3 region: CSVESGTVTGELFF. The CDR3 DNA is TGCAGCGTTGAATCCGGGACAGTCACCGGGGAGCTGTTTTTT.

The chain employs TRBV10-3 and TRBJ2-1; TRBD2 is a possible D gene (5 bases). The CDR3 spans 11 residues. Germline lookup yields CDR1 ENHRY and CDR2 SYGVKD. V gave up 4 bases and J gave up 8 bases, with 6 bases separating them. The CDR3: CAISAGDEQFF. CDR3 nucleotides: TGTGCCATCAGTGCCGGGGATGAGCAGTTCTTC.

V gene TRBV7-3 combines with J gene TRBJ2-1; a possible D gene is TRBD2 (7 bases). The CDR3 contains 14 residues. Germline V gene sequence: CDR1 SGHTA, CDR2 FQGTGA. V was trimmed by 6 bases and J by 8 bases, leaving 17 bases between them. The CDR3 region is CASRGRGAADEQFF. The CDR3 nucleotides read TGTGCCAGCAGGGGGAGGGGGGCTGCCGATGAGCAGTTCTTC.

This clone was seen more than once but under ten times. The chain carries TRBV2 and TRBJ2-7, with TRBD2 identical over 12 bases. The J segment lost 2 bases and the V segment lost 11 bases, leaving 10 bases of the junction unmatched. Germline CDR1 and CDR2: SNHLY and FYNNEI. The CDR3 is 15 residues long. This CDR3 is CAGRDLAGGPYEQYF. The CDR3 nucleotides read TGTGCCGGACGCGATCTAGCGGGGGGGCCCTACGAGCAGTACTTC.

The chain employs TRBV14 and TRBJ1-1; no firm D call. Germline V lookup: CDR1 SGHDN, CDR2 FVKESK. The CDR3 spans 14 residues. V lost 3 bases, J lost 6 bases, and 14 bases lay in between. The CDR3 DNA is TGTGCCAGCAGCCAGCCCGGAATGGCGGCTGAAGCTTTCTTT. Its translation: CASSQPGMAAEAFF. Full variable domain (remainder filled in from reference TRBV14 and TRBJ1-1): EAGVTQFPSHSVIEKGQTVTLRCDPISGHDNLYWYRRVMGKEIKFLLHFVKESKQDESGMPNNRFLAERTGGTYSTLKVQPAELEDSGVYFCASSQPGMAAEAFFGQGTRLTVV.

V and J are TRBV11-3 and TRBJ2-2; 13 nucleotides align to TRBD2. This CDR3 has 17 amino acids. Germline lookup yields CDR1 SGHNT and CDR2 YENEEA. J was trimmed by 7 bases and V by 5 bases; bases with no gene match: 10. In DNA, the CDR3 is TGTGCCAGCAGCCGCGGACTAGCGGGAGTCAAGGACGGGGAGCTGTTTTTT. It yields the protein CASSRGLAGVKDGELFF.

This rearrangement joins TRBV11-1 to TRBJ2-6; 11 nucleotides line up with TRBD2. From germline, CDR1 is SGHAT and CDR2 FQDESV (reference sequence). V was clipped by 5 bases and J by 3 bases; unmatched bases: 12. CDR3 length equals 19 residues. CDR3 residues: CASSPLGSGRAGGANVLTF. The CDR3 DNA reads TGTGCCAGCAGCCCCCTAGGTAGCGGGAGGGCCGGTGGGGCCAACGTCCTGACTTTC.

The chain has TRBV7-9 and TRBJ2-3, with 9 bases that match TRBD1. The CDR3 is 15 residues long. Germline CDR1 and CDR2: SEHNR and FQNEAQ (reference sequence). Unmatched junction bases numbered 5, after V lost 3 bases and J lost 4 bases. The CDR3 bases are TGTGCCAGCAGCTTTACAGGGGGCGCCCCAGATACGCAGTATTTT. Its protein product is CASSFTGGAPDTQYF.

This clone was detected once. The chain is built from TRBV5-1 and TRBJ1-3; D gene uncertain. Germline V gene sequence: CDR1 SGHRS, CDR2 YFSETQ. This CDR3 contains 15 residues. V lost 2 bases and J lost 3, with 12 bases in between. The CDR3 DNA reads TGCGCCAGCAGCTTATCGGGGATTAGTGGAAACACCATATATTTT. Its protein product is CASSLSGISGNTIYF.

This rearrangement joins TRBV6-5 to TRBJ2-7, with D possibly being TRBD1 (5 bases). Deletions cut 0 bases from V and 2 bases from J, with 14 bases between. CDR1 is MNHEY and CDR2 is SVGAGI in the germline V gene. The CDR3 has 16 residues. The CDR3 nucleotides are TGTGCCAGCAGTTACTCAGACAGCCCACGTACCTACGAGCAGTACTTC. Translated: CASSYSDSPRTYEQYF.

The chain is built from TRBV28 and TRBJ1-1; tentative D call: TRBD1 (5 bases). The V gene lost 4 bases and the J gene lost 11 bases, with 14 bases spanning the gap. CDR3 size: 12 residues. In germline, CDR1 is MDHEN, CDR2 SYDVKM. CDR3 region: CASSSGTLAAFF. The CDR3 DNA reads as TGTGCCAGCAGTTCCGGGACTCTGGCCGCTTTCTTT.

The DNA of the CDR3 is TGTGCCAGCAGGGGCCACCCGGGAGCCTATGAGCAGTTCTTC. Amino acid sequence: CASRGHPGAYEQFF. The chain joins TRBV25-1 to TRBJ2-1; a weak D match, TRBD2 (6 bases). The CDR3 covers 14 residues. CDR1 and CDR2 (germline): MGHDK, SYGVNS. Trimming took off 6 bases at V and 8 bases at J, with 17 bases between the two ends.

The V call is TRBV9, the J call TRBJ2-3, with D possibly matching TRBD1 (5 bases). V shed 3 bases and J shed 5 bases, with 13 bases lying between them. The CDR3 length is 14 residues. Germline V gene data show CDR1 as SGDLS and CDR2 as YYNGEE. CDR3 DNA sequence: TGTGCCAGCAGCGCCCTTCAGGGAATAGATACGCAGTATTTT. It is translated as CASSALQGIDTQYF.

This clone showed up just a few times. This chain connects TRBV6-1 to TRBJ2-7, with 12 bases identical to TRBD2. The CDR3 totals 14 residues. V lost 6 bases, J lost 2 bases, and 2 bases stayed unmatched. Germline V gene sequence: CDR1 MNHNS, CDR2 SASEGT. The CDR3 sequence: CASRRTSGTYEQYF. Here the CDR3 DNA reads TGTGCCAGCAGGCGGACTAGCGGGACCTACGAGCAGTACTTC.

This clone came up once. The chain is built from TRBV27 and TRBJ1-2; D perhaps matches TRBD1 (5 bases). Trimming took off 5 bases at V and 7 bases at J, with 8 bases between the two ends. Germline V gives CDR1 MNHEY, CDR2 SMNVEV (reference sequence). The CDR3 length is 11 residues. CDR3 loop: CASSQGGGYTF. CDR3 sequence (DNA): TGTGCCAGCAGTCAGGGTGGTGGCTACACCTTC.

The CDR3 DNA sequence: TGCGCCAGCAGCCAAGAAGGGCGGGGAGTAAACACTGAAGCTTTCTTT. It specifies CASSQEGRGVNTEAFF. The chain links TRBV4-3 to TRBJ1-1; D ambiguous. Germline V gives CDR1 LGHNA, CDR2 YSLEER. The CDR3 sequence is 16 residues long. With 0 bases removed from V and 2 bases from J, the gap between germline ends came to 13 bases.